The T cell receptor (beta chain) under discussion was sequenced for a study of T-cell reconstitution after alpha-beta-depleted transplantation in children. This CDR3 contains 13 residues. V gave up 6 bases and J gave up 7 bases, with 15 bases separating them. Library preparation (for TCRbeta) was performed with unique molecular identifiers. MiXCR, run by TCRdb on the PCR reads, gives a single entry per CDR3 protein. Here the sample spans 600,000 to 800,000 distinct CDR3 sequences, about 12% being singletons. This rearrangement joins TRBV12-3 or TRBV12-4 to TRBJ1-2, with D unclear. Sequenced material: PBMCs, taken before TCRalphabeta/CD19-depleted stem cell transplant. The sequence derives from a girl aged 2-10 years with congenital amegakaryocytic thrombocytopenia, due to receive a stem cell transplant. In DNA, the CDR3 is TGTGCCAGCAGGCCATGGAGGGAGGCTGGCTACACCTTC. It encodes CASRPWREAGYTF.